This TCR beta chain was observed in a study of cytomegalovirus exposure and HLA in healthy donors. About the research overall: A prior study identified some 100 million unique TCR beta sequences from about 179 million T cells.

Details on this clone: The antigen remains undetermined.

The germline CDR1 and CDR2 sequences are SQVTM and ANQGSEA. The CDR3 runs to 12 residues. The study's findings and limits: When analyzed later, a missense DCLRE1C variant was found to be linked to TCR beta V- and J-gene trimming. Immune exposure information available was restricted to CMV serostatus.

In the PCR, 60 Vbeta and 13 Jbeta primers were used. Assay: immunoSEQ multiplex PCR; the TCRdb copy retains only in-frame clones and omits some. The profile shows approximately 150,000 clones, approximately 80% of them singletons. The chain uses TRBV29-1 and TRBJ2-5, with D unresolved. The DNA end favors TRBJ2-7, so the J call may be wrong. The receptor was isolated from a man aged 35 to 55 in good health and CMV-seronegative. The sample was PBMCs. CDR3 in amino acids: CSVALSSYEQYF. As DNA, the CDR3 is TGCAGCGTCGCGCTTAGCTCCTACGAGCAGTACTTC.